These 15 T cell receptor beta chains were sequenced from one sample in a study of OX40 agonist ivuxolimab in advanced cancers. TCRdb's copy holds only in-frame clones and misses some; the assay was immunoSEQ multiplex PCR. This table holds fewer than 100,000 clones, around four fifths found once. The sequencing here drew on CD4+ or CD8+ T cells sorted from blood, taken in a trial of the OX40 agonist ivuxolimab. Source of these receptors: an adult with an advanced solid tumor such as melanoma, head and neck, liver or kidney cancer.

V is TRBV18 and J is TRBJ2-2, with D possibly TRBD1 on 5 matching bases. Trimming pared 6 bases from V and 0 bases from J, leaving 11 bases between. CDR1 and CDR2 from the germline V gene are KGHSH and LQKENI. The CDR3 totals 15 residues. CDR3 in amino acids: CASSSQDPNTGELFF. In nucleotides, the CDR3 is TGTGCCAGCTCCTCACAGGACCCGAACACCGGGGAGCTGTTTTTT.

CDR3 DNA: TGTGCCAGCACCTTAGGCGGGACTAGCGGCCAAGAGACCCAGTACTTC. Translated: CASTLGGTSGQETQYF. This rearrangement joins TRBV4-2 to TRBJ2-5; TRBD2 agrees at 11 bases. The length of the CDR3 is 16 residues. The germline V gene has CDR1 LGHNA and CDR2 YNFKEQ. V was pared by 7 bases and J by 1 base, with 8 bases of the junction left unmatched.

CDR3 coding DNA: TGTGCCAGCAGCCACGCCGGGACAGGGAACGGGGAGCTGTTTTTT. Encoded protein: CASSHAGTGNGELFF. The J gene is TRBJ2-2, the V gene TRBV11-3; 9 bases agree with TRBD1. From germline, CDR1 is SGHNT and CDR2 YENEEA. This CDR3 contains 15 residues. V gave up 5 bases and J gave up 7 bases; unmatched junction bases: 8.

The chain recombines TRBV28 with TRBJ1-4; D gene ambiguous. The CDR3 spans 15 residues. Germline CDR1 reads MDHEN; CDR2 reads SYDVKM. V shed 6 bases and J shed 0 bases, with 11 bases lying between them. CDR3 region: CASSPPSATNEKLFF. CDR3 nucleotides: TGTGCCAGCAGCCCACCGTCGGCAACTAATGAAAAACTGTTTTTT.

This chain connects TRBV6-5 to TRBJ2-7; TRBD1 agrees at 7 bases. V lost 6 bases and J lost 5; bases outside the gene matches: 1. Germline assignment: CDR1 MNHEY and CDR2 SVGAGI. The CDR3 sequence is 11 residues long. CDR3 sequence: CASRTGNEQYF. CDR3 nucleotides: TGTGCCAGCAGGACAGGGAACGAGCAGTACTTC.

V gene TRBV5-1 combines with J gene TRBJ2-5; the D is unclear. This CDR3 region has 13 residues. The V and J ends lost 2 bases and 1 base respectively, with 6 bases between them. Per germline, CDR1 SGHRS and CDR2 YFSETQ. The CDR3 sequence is CASSFGSQETQYF. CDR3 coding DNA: TGCGCCAGCAGCTTCGGCAGCCAAGAGACCCAGTACTTC. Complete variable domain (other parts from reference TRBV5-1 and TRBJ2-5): KAGVTQTPRYLIKTRGQQVTLSCSPISGHRSVSWYQQTPGQGLQFLFEYFSETQRNKGNFPGRFSGRQFSNSRSEMNVSTLELGDSALYLCASSFGSQETQYFGPGTRLLVL.

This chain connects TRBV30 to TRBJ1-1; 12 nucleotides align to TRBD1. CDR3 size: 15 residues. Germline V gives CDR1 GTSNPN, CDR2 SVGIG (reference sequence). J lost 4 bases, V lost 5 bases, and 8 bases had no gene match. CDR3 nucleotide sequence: TGTGCCTGGGGGACAGGGGGCCTTTTTGTCACTGAAGCTTTCTTT. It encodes CAWGTGGLFVTEAFF.

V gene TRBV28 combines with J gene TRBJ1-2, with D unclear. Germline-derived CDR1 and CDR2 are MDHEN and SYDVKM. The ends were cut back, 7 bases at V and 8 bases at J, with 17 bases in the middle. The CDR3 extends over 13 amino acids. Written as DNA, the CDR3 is TGTGCCAGCACCTCGGTTAAAGGGCTAGGCTACACCTTC. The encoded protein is CASTSVKGLGYTF.

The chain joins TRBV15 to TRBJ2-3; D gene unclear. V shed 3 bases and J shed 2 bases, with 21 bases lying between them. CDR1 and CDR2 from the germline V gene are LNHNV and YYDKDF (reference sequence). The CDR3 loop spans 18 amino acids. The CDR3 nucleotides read TGTGCCACCAGCAGTCGGCCCTCTCACCCACCAAACACAGATACGCAGTATTTT. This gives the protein CATSSRPSHPPNTDTQYF.

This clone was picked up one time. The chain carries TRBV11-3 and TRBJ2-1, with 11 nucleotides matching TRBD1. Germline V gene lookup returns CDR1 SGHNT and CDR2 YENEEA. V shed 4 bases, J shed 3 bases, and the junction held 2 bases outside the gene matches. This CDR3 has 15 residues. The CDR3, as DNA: TGTGCCAGCAGCTCGGGGACAGGGGGCTACAATGAGCAGTTCTTC. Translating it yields CASSSGTGGYNEQFF.

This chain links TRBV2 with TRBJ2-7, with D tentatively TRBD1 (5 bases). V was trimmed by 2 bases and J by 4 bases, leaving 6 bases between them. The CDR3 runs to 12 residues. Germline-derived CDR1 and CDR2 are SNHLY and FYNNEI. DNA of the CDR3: TGTGCCAGCAGTGAACAGGGTTACGAGCAGTACTTC. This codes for CASSEQGYEQYF.

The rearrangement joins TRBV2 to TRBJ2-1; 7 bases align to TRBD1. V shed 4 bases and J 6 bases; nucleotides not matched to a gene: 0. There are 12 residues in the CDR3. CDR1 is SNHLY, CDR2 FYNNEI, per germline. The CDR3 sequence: CASSAGGNEQFF. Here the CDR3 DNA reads TGTGCCAGCAGTGCAGGGGGCAATGAGCAGTTCTTC.

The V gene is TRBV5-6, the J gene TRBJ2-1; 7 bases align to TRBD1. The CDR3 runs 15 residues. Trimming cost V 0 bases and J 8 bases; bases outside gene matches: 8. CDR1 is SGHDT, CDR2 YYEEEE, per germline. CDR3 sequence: CASSLGDGTVYEQFF. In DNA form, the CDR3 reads TGTGCCAGCAGCTTGGGAGACGGGACAGTCTATGAGCAGTTCTTC.

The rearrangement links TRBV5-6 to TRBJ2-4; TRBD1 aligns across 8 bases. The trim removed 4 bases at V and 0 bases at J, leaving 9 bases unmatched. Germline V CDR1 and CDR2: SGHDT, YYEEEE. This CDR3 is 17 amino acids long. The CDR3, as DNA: TGTGCCAGCAGCCCCTGGACAGGGTTTATAGCCAAAAACATTCAGTACTTC. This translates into CASSPWTGFIAKNIQYF.

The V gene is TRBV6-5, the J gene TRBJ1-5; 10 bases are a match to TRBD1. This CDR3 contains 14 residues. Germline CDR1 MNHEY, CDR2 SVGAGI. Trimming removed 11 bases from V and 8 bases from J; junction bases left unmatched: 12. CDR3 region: CARPPGTGDEPQHF. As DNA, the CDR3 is TGTGCCCGTCCTCCCGGGACAGGGGATGAGCCCCAGCATTTT.